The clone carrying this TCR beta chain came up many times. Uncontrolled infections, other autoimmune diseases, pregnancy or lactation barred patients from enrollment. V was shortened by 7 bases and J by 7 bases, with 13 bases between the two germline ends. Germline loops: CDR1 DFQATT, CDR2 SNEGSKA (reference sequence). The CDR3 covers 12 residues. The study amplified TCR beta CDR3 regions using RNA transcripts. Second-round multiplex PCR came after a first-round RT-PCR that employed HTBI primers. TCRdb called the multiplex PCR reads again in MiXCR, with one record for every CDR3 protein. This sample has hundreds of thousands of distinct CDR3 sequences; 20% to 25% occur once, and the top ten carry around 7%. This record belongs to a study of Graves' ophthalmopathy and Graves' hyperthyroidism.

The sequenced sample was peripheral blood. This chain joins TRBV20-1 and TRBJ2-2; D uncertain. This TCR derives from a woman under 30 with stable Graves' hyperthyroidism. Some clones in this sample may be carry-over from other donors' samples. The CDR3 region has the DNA TGCAGTGTTTTGGGTGTGCGCGGGGAGCTGTTTTTT. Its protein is CSVLGVRGELFF.